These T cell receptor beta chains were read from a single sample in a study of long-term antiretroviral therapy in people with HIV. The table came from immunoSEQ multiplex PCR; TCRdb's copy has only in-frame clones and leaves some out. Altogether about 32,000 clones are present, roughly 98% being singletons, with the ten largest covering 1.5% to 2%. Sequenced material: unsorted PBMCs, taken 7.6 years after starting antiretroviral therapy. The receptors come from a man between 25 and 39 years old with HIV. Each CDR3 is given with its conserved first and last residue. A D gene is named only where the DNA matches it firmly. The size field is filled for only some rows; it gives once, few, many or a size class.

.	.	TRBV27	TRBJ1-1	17	TGTGCCAGCAGTAAAACCGGGGTGACAGAACTGAACACTGAAGCTTTCTTT	CASSKTGVTELNTEAFF
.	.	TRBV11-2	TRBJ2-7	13	TGTGCCAGCAGCTCAGGGAATACCTACGAGCAGTACTTC	CASSSGNTYEQYF
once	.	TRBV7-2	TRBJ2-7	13	TGTGCCAGCAGCCCCCACGGACAGTACGAGCAGTACTTC	CASSPHGQYEQYF
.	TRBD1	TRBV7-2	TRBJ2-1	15	TGTGCCAGCAGCTTTTTGGACAGGGGGCCGGATGAGCAGTTCTTC	CASSFLDRGPDEQFF
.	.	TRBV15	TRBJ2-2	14	TGTGCCACCAGCACCCCAGGGTTCCCCGGGGAGCTGTTTTTT	CATSTPGFPGELFF
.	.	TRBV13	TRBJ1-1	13	TGTGCCAGCAGCTTAACGGGGAGAACTGAAGCTTTCTTT	CASSLTGRTEAFF
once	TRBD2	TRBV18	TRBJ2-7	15	TGTGCCAGCTCACCGGGGACTAGCGGGACCTACGAGCAGTACTTC	CASSPGTSGTYEQYF
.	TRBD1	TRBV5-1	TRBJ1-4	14	TGCGCCAGCAGCTTGGTGACAGGGGATGAAAAACTGTTTTTT	CASSLVTGDEKLFF
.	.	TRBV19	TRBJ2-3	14	TGTGCCAGCAGCCAGGGTGGGGCCACAGATACGCAGTATTTT	CASSQGGATDTQYF
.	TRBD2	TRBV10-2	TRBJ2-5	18	TGCGCCAGCAGTGAGAGGGGACTAGCGGGGGGAGTTTGGGAGACCCAGTACTTC	CASSERGLAGGVWETQYF
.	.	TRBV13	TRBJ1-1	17	TGTGCCAGCAGCTTAGTTGGAAGAAGCAGGACCATCACTGAAGCTTTCTTT	CASSLVGRSRTITEAFF
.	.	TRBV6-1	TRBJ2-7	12	TGTGCCAGCAGTGGACCAAAATACGAGCAGTACTTC	CASSGPKYEQYF
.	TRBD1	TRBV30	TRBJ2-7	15	TGTGCCTGGAGTGTAGGGACAGGGATGTCCTACGAGCAGTACTTC	CAWSVGTGMSYEQYF
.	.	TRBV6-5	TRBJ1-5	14	TGTGCCAGCAGTTACGGTGGAATCAATCAGCCCCAGCATTTT	CASSYGGINQPQHF
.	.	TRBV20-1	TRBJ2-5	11	TGCAGTGCTAGGGGTCTAGAGACCCAGTACTTC	CSARGLETQYF
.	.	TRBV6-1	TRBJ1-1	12	TGTGCCAGCAGTCCCCGGTACACTGAAGCTTTCTTT	CASSPRYTEAFF
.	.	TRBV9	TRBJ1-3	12	TGTGCCAGCAGCTCAGTAGGGGACACCATATATTTT	CASSSVGDTIYF
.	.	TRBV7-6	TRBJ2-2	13	TGTGCCAGCAGCTTAGCCCGCTGGGGGGAGCTGTTTTTT	CASSLARWGELFF
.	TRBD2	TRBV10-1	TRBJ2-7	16	TGCGCCAGCAGGGGGACTAGCGGGAGGCGAACCTACGAGCAGTACTTC	CASRGTSGRRTYEQYF
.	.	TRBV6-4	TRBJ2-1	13	TGTGCCAGCAGTACATTGTACTCGGGTGAGCAGTTCTTC	CASSTLYSGEQFF
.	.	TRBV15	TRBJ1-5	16	TGTGCCACCAGCAGAGATGGGGCAGACCTCAATCAGCCCCAGCATTTT	CATSRDGADLNQPQHF
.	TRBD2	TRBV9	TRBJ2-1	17	TGTGCCAGCAGCGTAGGGGTGAGCGGGAGGGCTCTCAATGAGCAGTTCTTC	CASSVGVSGRALNEQFF